Listed here are 4 T cell receptor beta chains from one sample, sequenced in a study of shared clonotypes between healthy human individuals. Some clones are missing from TCRdb's copy, which holds only in-frame ones; the method was immunoSEQ multiplex PCR. The data show approximately 1.5 million clones, 98% seen once. The sequenced sample was naive CD4+ T cells sorted from blood. Described subset: CD45RA+ positively selected. The source of these receptors is a man aged 30 to 45 in good health.

This chain uses TRBV7-9 with TRBJ1-5, with 7 bases lining up with TRBD1. V shed 5 bases, J shed 4 bases, and the junction held 11 bases outside the gene matches. The CDR3 runs 16 residues. Germline assignment: CDR1 SEHNR and CDR2 FQNEAQ (reference sequence). The CDR3 nucleotides are TGTGCCAGCAGCAAAACGCCGGGACAGCAAAATCAGCCCCAGCATTTT. It specifies CASSKTPGQQNQPQHF.

The rearrangement joins TRBV7-9 to TRBJ2-7, with a tentative D call TRBD2 (6 bases). V dropped 5 bases and J dropped 5 bases, with 16 bases sitting between them. The germline CDR1 and CDR2 sequences are SEHNR and FQNEAQ (reference sequence). The CDR3 totals 14 residues. The CDR3, as DNA: TGTGCCAGCAGCACTTCCGGGACTTCAAACGAGCAGTACTTC. Protein: CASSTSGTSNEQYF.

The chain recombines TRBV6-4 with TRBJ2-1; unclear D gene. This CDR3 has 16 amino acids. CDR1 and CDR2 (germline): MRHNA, SNTAGT. Trimming left V 6 bases short and J 1 base short, with 16 bases between. DNA of the CDR3: TGTGCCAGCAGCACGACGAGGATAGAGTCCTACAATGAGCAGTTCTTC. Protein: CASSTTRIESYNEQFF.

This rearrangement joins TRBV4-1 to TRBJ2-6, with D possibly TRBD1 on 6 matching bases. The ends were cut back, 5 bases at V and 1 base at J, with 6 bases in the middle. CDR1 is MGHRA and CDR2 is YSYEKL in the germline V gene. The CDR3 consists of 14 residues. The CDR3 sequence: CASSTGSGANVLTF. Written as DNA, the CDR3 is TGCGCCAGCAGCACAGGGTCTGGGGCCAACGTCCTGACTTTC.